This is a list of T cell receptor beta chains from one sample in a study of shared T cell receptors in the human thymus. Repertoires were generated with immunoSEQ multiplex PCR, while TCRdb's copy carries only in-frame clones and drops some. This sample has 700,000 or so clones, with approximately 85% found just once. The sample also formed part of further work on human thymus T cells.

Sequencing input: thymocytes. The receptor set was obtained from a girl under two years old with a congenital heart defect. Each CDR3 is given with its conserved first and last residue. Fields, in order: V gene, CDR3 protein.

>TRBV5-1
CASSFGTDTDTQYF
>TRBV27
CASSFFYLYFGRPQHF
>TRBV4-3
CASTLPGGRGAFF
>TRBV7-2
CASSPGTGGVAGELFF
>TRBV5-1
CASSLAVLSAYNEQFF
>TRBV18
CASSPRTGYGYTF
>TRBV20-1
CSARVRGGRVF
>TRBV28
CAGQGAVPTTDTQYF
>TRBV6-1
CASSEDGEKASRTPLTFSYEQYF
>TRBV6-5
CASSSSNPGDGYTF
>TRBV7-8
CASSLDVGYGKNEQFF
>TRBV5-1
CASAVGNEQYF
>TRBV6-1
CASTKSGHSANEQFF
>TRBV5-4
CASSRRGGTDTQYF
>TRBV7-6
CASSGGGTCHTDTQYF
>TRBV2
CASSEGQPEAFF
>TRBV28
CASRRQGSNYGYTF
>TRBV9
CASATSGLGIGELFF
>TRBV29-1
CSVEERIGETQYF
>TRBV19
CASSRAKPRDRQDSSPLHF
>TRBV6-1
CASSEGDSLTDTQYF
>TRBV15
CATSAQARGTEAFF
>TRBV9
CASSPDSYNEQFF
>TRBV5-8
CASRRKEKTGIGYTF
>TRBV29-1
CSVALQANVYNEQFF
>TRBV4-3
CASSQDHPQGRTNEKLFF
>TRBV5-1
CASSLDGREYSPLHF
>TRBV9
CASSAVSDEQYF
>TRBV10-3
CAISEQLHRTAYGYTF